A selection of T cell receptor beta chains follows, all from one sample in a study of beta chain features in type 1 diabetes. Clones were read by immunoSEQ multiplex PCR, and TCRdb kept only the in-frame ones, dropping some. Of roughly 310,000 clones in the sample, around 10% were seen once. The sequenced sample was naive CD4+ T cells from blood. These receptors all stem from a woman in her thirties in good health. The CDR3 runs from the conserved cysteine through the conserved F or W.

j_gene: TRBJ1-3; len: 15; v_gene: TRBV7-2; CDR3aa: CASSIQGAGGNTIYF
j_gene: TRBJ1-2; len: 12; v_gene: TRBV29-1; CDR3aa: CSVVDRGFGYTF
j_gene: TRBJ2-2; len: 13; v_gene: TRBV7-7; CDR3aa: CASGTGVTGELFF
j_gene: TRBJ2-5; len: 17; v_gene: TRBV7-3; CDR3aa: CASSFGLAGVIQETQYF
j_gene: TRBJ2-1; len: 16; v_gene: TRBV9; CDR3aa: CASSVVGGSSYNEQFF
j_gene: TRBJ1-4; len: 17; v_gene: TRBV4-3; CDR3aa: CASSQEPQGTTNEKLFF
j_gene: TRBJ2-7; len: 11; v_gene: TRBV18; CDR3aa: CASSPQYEQYF
j_gene: TRBJ2-1; len: 17; v_gene: TRBV30; CDR3aa: CAWRAGLAVSSYNEQFF
j_gene: TRBJ2-3; len: 12; v_gene: TRBV11-2; CDR3aa: CASSAQLVMQYF
j_gene: TRBJ2-3; len: 18; v_gene: TRBV28; CDR3aa: CASSPARTSGSGTDTQYF
j_gene: TRBJ2-1; len: 11; v_gene: TRBV5-6; CDR3aa: CASSRVGEQFF
j_gene: TRBJ2-5; len: 16; v_gene: TRBV5-5; CDR3aa: CASSPGEQGHQETQYF
j_gene: TRBJ2-2; len: 15; v_gene: TRBV27; CDR3aa: CASSRASVTPGELFF
j_gene: TRBJ2-3; len: 15; v_gene: TRBV7-9; CDR3aa: CASSPRTGGTDTQYF
j_gene: TRBJ2-1; len: 14; v_gene: TRBV28; CDR3aa: CASIGGGDSGEQFF
j_gene: TRBJ2-3; len: 17; v_gene: TRBV7-2; CDR3aa: CASSFVASGSLADTQYF
j_gene: TRBJ1-5; len: 13; v_gene: TRBV16; CDR3aa: CASTPIENQPQHF
j_gene: TRBJ1-1; len: 13; v_gene: TRBV10-3; CDR3aa: CAIRWEENTEAFF
j_gene: TRBJ1-2; len: 15; v_gene: TRBV6-5; CDR3aa: CASTPTLGQAYGYTF
j_gene: TRBJ2-1; len: 13; v_gene: TRBV5-1; CDR3aa: CASSLRGYNEQFF
j_gene: TRBJ2-7; len: 11; v_gene: TRBV25-1; CDR3aa: CASSNSRGQYF
j_gene: TRBJ2-1; len: 17; v_gene: TRBV7-2; CDR3aa: CASSSYSRASGYNEQFF
j_gene: TRBJ2-1; len: 14; v_gene: TRBV4-2; CDR3aa: CASSQSVFANEQFF
j_gene: TRBJ1-3; len: 14; v_gene: TRBV5-8; CDR3aa: CASNNGFTGNTIYF
j_gene: TRBJ2-7; len: 14; v_gene: TRBV19; CDR3aa: CASSIRDRGHEQYF
j_gene: TRBJ1-5; len: 15; v_gene: TRBV5-6; CDR3aa: CASSPGQPGDQPQHF
j_gene: TRBJ2-5; len: 14; v_gene: TRBV7-9; CDR3aa: CASSLETASEAQYF
j_gene: TRBJ2-1; len: 14; v_gene: TRBV19; CDR3aa: CATCSASSYNEQFF